This T cell receptor (beta chain) was identified in a study of long-term antiretroviral therapy in people with HIV. CDR1 and CDR2 from the germline V gene are LNHDA and SQIVND (reference sequence). This CDR3 is built from 14 residues. V shed 2 bases and J shed 5 bases, with 13 bases lying between them. Researchers ran immunoSEQ v3.0 at survey level. TCRdb's table, derived via immunoSEQ multiplex PCR, lists solely in-frame clones and lacks some. The table has tens of thousands of clones, about 85% seen once; the top ten hold less than 9.5%. This chain joins TRBV19 and TRBJ2-7; D perhaps matches TRBD1 (6 bases). The sequenced sample was unsorted PBMCs, obtained approximately 4.8 years after starting antiretroviral therapy. The TCR sequence derives from a man aged 35 to 55 with HIV. CDR3 in amino acids: CASSIPGQIDEQYF. The CDR3 bases are TGTGCCAGTAGTATACCGGGACAAATAGACGAGCAGTACTTC.